The T cell receptor (beta chain) under discussion was sequenced for a study of blood T cell repertoires in COVID-19. As for the study in general: Sites across the United States, Italy and Spain contributed samples from acute and convalescent COVID-19. From T cells, B-cell-depleted T cells, or PBMCs came the material, which was cDNA or gDNA.

V gave up 5 bases and J gave up 4 bases, with 3 bases separating them. Germline V gives CDR1 LNHDA, CDR2 SQIVND (reference sequence). CDR3 length equals 10 residues. Original processing notes: Nucleated cell number was recorded as an estimate derived from reference gene primer amplification. Profiling relied on immunoSEQ multiplex PCR, and the TCRdb table lists in-frame clones only, not all of them. The D gene and trimming were derived from the DNA, and the V and J assignments and clone size from that table. The profile covers 75,000 to 90,000 clones, with around 85% appearing a single time and under 20% taken by the ten largest.

The chain recombines TRBV19 with TRBJ2-7; D unclear. This TCR came from a man aged 80 or over with active or convalescent COVID-19. Sequencing was performed on peripheral blood. CDR3 region: CASSPYEQYV. The CDR3 region has the DNA TGTGCCAGTAGTCCGTACGAGCAGTACGTC.